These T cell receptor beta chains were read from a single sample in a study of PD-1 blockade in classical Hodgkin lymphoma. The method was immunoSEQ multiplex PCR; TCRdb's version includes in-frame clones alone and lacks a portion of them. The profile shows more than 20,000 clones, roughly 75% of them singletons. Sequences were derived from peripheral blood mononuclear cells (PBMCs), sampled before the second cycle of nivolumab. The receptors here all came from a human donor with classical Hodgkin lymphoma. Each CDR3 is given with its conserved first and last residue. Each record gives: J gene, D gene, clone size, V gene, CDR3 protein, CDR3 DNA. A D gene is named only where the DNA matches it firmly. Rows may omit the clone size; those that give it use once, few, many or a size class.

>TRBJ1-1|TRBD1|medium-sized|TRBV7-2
CASSPGTGGLNTEAFF
TGTGCCAGCAGCCCCGGGACAGGGGGGTTAAACACTGAAGCTTTCTTT
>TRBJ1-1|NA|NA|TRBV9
CASSVGVGGAEAFF
TGTGCCAGCAGCGTAGGGGTGGGGGGCGCTGAAGCTTTCTTT
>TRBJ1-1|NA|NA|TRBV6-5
CASSLQTVAGEAFF
TGTGCCAGCAGTTTACAGACGGTGGCGGGTGAAGCTTTCTTT
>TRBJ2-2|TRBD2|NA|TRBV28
CASNFGGGANTGELFF
TGTGCCAGCAATTTCGGCGGGGGGGCGAACACCGGGGAGCTGTTTTTT
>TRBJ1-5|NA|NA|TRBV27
CASSPETSNQPQHF
TGTGCCAGCAGTCCGGAAACTAGCAATCAGCCCCAGCATTTT
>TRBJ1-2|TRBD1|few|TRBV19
CASTLGTVNYGYTF
TGTGCCAGTACCCTCGGGACAGTCAACTATGGCTACACCTTC
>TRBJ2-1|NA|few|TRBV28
CASRTGGGRYNEQFF
TGTGCCAGCAGAACGGGTGGGGGCCGATACAATGAGCAGTTCTTC
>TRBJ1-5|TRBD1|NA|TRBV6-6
CASSQDRQFQPQHF
TGTGCCAGCAGTCAGGACAGGCAATTCCAGCCCCAGCATTTT
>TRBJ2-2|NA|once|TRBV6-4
CASSDRADTGELFF
TGTGCCAGCAGTGACAGGGCGGACACCGGGGAGCTGTTTTTT
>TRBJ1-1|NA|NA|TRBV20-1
CSAGGYTEAFF
TGCAGTGCTGGGGGGTACACTGAAGCTTTCTTT
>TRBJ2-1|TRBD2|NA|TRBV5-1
CASSLKGLAGLKSYNEQFF
TGCGCCAGCAGCTTAAAGGGACTAGCGGGCCTCAAGTCCTACAATGAGCAGTTCTTC
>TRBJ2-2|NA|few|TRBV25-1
CASSGRGPVTGELFF
TGTGCCAGCAGTGGGAGGGGGCCCGTCACCGGGGAGCTGTTTTTT
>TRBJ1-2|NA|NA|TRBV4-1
CASSQGGSRNYGYTF
TGCGCCAGCAGCCAAGGTGGGTCCCGTAACTATGGCTACACCTTC
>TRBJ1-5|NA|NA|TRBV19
CASHTPRSGYGNQPQHF
TGTGCCAGCCACACCCCCCGGTCAGGCTATGGCAATCAGCCCCAGCATTTT
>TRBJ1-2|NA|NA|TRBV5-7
CASSLSGYGYTF
TGTGCCAGCAGCTTGTCTGGCTATGGCTACACCTTC
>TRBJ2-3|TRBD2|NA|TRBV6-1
CASSPLAGDTDTQYF
TGTGCCAGCAGCCCACTAGCGGGGGACACAGATACGCAGTATTTT
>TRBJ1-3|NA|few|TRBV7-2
CASSVGNTIYF
TGTGCCAGCAGCGTCGGAAACACCATATATTTT
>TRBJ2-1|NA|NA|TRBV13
CASSLRRSSYNEQFF
TGTGCCAGCAGCTTACGGAGGAGCTCCTACAATGAGCAGTTCTTC
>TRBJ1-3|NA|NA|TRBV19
CASSIVGQSSGNTIYF
TGTGCCAGTAGTATAGTTGGACAGAGCTCTGGAAACACCATATATTTT
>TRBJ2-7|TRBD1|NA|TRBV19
CASSTTGTAYEQYF
TGTGCCAGTAGTACGACCGGGACAGCCTACGAGCAGTACTTC
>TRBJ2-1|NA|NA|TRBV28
CASSLYSSSYNEQFF
TGTGCCAGCAGTTTATACTCTAGCTCCTACAATGAGCAGTTCTTC
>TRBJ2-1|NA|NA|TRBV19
CASSIVSSGEQFF
TGTGCCAGTAGTATAGTCTCAAGTGGGGAGCAGTTCTTC
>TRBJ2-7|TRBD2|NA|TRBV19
CASSAIAGSAYEQYF
TGTGCCAGTAGTGCGATAGCGGGATCGGCATACGAGCAGTACTTC
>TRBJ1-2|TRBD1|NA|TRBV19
CASSRQGAGRGYTF
TGTGCCAGTAGTAGACAGGGGGCAGGACGTGGCTACACCTTC
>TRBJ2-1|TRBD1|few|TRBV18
CASSLGTGTHNEQFF
TGTGCCAGCTCACTCGGGACAGGGACCCACAATGAGCAGTTCTTC
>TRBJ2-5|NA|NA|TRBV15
CATSRGWSETQYF
TGTGCCACCAGCAGAGGTTGGTCCGAGACCCAGTACTTC
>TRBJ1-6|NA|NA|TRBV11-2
CASSLDLRENSPLHF
TGTGCCAGCAGCTTAGACCTCCGAGAGAATTCACCCCTCCACTTT
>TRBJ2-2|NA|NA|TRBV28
CASTRGTGELFF
TGTGCCAGCACCCGGGGGACCGGGGAGCTGTTTTTT
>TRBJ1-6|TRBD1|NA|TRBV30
CAWRIPGTGWGSPLHF
TGTGCCTGGAGGATACCCGGGACAGGGTGGGGTTCACCCCTCCACTTT
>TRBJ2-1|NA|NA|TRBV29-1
CSVPSASANEQFF
TGCAGCGTTCCCTCGGCTAGCGCTAATGAGCAGTTCTTC
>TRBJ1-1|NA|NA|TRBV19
CASSLGIISEAFF
TGTGCCAGTAGTTTGGGAATTATTTCCGAAGCTTTCTTT
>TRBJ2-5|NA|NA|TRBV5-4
CASSLGVSAGATETQYF
TGTGCCAGCAGCTTGGGGGTCTCCGCGGGGGCCACAGAGACCCAGTACTTC
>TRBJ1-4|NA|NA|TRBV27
CASSLSRRVEKLFF
TGTGCCAGCAGTTTATCCCGACGAGTAGAAAAACTGTTTTTT
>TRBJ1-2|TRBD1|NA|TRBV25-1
CASSGHPGQRETYGYTF
TGTGCCAGCAGTGGACACCCGGGACAGAGGGAAACTTATGGCTACACCTTC
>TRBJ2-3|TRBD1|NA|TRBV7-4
CASILGEGAGTDTQYF
TGTGCCAGCATCCTAGGTGAGGGGGCCGGCACAGATACGCAGTATTTT
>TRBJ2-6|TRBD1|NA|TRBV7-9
CASSLGTGGISGANVLTF
TGTGCCAGCAGCTTAGGGACAGGGGGCATCTCTGGGGCCAACGTCCTGACTTTC
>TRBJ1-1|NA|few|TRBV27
CASSLFPSNTEAFF
TGTGCCAGCAGTTTATTCCCAAGTAACACTGAAGCTTTCTTT
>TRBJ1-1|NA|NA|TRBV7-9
CASSSRSDTEAFF
TGTGCCAGCAGCTCACGTTCGGACACTGAAGCTTTCTTT
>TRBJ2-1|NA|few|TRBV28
CASSFTNSDFPHSSYNEQFF
TGTGCCAGCAGTTTCACCAATTCGGACTTTCCCCACAGCTCCTACAATGAGCAGTTCTTC
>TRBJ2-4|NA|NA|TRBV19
CASSTRDLAKNIQYF
TGTGCCAGTAGTACTAGAGATTTAGCCAAAAACATTCAGTACTTC
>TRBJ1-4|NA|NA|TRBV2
CASSVEATNEKLFF
TGTGCCAGCAGTGTGGAGGCAACTAATGAAAAACTGTTTTTT
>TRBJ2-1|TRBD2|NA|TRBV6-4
CASSESAGGHNEQFF
TGTGCCAGCAGTGAGTCGGCGGGAGGGCACAATGAGCAGTTCTTC
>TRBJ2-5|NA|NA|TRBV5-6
CASSSLLTGYQETQYF
TGTGCCAGCAGCTCTCTCCTGACGGGGTACCAAGAGACCCAGTACTTC
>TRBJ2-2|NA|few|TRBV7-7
CASSLSSQLNTGELFF
TGTGCTAGCAGCTTATCGTCTCAGCTGAACACCGGGGAGCTGTTTTTT
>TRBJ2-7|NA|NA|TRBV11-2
CASSVLDSLYEQYF
TGTGCCAGCAGCGTACTCGACAGCCTATACGAGCAGTACTTC
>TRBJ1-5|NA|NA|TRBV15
CATSRDRGSNQPQHF
TGTGCCACCAGCAGAGATCGGGGTAGCAATCAGCCCCAGCATTTT
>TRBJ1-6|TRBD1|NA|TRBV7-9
CASSSGTGISPLHF
TGTGCCAGCAGCTCCGGGACAGGGATTTCACCCCTCCACTTT
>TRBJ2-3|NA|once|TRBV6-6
CASSLRDWDGAQYF
TGTGCCAGCAGTTTGCGGGATTGGGACGGTGCGCAGTATTTT
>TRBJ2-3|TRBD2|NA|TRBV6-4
CASSDSPLAGGITDTQYF
TGTGCCAGCAGTGACTCTCCCCTAGCGGGGGGTATCACAGATACGCAGTATTTT
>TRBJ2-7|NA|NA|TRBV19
CASSVTSSYEQYF
TGTGCCAGCAGCGTGACTAGTTCCTACGAGCAGTACTTC
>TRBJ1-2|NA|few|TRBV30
CAWSRLLDRGLNGYTF
TGTGCCTGGAGTAGGCTACTCGATCGGGGGTTGAATGGCTACACCTTC
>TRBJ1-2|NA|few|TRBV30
CAWSVQANYGYTF
TGTGCCTGGAGTGTGCAGGCTAACTATGGCTACACCTTC